This TCR beta chain came from a study of T cell changes during pregnancy in multiple sclerosis. CDR3 length equals 12 residues. Trimming removed 0 bases at V and 5 bases at J, with 6 bases between. Germline CDR1 is SGDLS and CDR2 is YYNGEE. Assay used: immunoSEQ multiplex PCR; TCRdb lists only in-frame clones, some missing. Of over 90,000 clones listed, approximately 90% are singletons. This clonotype originated in a female donor with multiple sclerosis, enrolled in a pregnancy study. The sequencing used peripheral blood, collected before pregnancy. V gene TRBV9 combines with J gene TRBJ2-7; possible D gene TRBD1, 6 bases. The CDR3 is CASSVAGDEQYF. CDR3 nucleotide sequence: TGTGCCAGCAGCGTAGCAGGGGACGAGCAGTACTTC. The full variable domain, rest sourced from reference TRBV9 and TRBJ2-7, is DSGVTQTPKHLITATGQRVTLRCSPRSGDLSVYWYQQSLDQGLQFLIQYYNGEERAKGNILERFSAQQFPDLHSELNLSSLELGDSALYFCASSVAGDEQYFGPGTRLTVT.